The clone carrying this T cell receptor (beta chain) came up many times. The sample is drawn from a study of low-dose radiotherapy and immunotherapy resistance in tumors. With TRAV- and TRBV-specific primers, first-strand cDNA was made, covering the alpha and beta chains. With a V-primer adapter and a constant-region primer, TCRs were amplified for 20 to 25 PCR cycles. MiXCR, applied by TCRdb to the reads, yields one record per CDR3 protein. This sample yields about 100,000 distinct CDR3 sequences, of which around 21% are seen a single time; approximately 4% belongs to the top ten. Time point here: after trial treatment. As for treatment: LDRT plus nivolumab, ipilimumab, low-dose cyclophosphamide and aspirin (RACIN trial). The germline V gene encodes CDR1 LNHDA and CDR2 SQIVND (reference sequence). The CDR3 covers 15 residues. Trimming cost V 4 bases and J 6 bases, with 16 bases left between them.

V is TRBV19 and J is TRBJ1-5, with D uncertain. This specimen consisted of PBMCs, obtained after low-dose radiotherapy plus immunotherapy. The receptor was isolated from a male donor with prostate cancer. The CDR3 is CASSRAWRGGQPQHF. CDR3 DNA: TGTGCCAGTAGTAGGGCGTGGCGGGGTGGTCAGCCCCAGCATTTT.